This TCR beta chain was captured by sequencing in a study of cytomegalovirus exposure and HLA in healthy donors. Primers for the PCR totalled 60 Vbeta and 13 Jbeta. Assay: immunoSEQ multiplex PCR; the TCRdb copy retains only in-frame clones and omits some. In the table there are 70,000 to 90,000 clones, under 80% of which are singletons. Study-wide findings and caveats: A previous analysis found most TCR beta V segments productive roughly 87% or roughly 30% of the time. By HLA locus, TCR association rates varied in a later analysis, with DRB1 showing the most and HLA-C the fewest.

Turning to this clone: The target antigen is unknown.

This CDR3 is built from 13 residues. Losses at the gene ends were 3 bases for V and 5 bases for J; bases not matched to a gene: 6. Germline CDR1 and CDR2: SQVTM and ANQGSEA. Sample: PBMCs. This clonotype was sampled from a man between 60 and 75 years old in good health and CMV-seronegative. The rearrangement links TRBV29-1 to TRBJ2-7; 8 nucleotides line up with TRBD1. The CDR3 sequence is CSVERDRGNEQYF. The CDR3 DNA sequence: TGCAGCGTTGAGAGAGACAGGGGAAACGAGCAGTACTTC.